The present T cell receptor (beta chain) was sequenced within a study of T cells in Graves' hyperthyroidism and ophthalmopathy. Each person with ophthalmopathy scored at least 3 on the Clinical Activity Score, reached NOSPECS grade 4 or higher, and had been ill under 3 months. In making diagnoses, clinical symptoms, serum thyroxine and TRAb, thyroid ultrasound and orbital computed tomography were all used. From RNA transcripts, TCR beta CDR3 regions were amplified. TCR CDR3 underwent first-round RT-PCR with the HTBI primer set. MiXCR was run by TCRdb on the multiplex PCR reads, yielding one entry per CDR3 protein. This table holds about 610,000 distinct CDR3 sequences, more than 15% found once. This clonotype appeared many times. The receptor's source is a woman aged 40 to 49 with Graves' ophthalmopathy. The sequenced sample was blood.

As DNA, the CDR3 is TGTGCCAGCAGCTTAGGTGGGACAGGGTCCTTCTTTGAACAGTTCTTC. This encodes CASSLGGTGSFFEQFF. J is TRBJ2-1 and V is TRBV7-8; 9 positions match TRBD1. Trimming at V came to 1 base and at J to 13 bases, leaving 14 bases not matched to a gene. CDR3 size: 16 residues. The germline CDR1 and CDR2 sequences are SGHVS and FQNEAQ. The entire variable domain, with the rest obtained from reference TRBV7-8 and TRBJ2-1, is as follows: GAGVSQSPRYKVAKRGQDVALRCDPISGHVSLFWYQQALGQGPEFLTYFQNEAQLDKSGLPSDRFFAERPEGSVSTLKIQRTQQEDSAVYLCASSLGGTGSFFEQFFGPGTRLTVL.